The entry that follows covers one T cell receptor beta chain sequence. Its matching antigen is unknown. The data originate from a study of monozygotic twins with inflammatory bowel disease. Broader study findings: Against healthy co-twins, IBD patients had lower TCRbeta diversity (measured by inverse Simpson). IBD patients share fewer clonotypes with other people than healthy twins do, especially with disease activity.

An approximately 2.3 ml blood sample was drawn per donor. Germline CDR1 and CDR2: SGHKS and YYEKEE (reference sequence). CDR3 size: 12 residues. TCRdb re-called the 5' RACE reads and catalogs CDR3 proteins one per entry, DNA excluded. The ten top clones account for approximately 2%, within a sample of approximately 330,000 distinct CDR3 sequences. This TCR was recovered from a human donor with ulcerative colitis or Crohn's disease, or a healthy co-twin of an affected twin (not recorded which). The V gene is TRBV5-5, the J gene TRBJ1-2. Material for sequencing was blood. CDR3 loop: CASSFPTHGYTF. Combining the CDR3 with reference TRBV5-5 and TRBJ1-2 gives the whole variable domain DAGVTQSPTHLIKTRGQQVTLRCSPISGHKSVSWYQQVLGQGPQFIFQYYEKEERGRGNFPDRFSARQFPNYSSELNVNALLLGDSALYLCASSFPTHGYTFGSGTRLTVV.